This TCR beta chain was profiled in a study of cytomegalovirus exposure and HLA in healthy donors. Study-wide results and caveats: Sequencing likely produced, as an artifact, a cluster of highly shared sequence variants. Association of 15,000 to 20,000 TCR beta sequences with HLA alleles was found at 0.05 false discovery rate in a later analysis. For cytomegalovirus status, the classifier reportedly gave diagnoses with high specificity and sensitivity.

Germline V gives CDR1 GTSNPN, CDR2 SVGIG (reference sequence). V lost 1 base and J lost 6; bases outside the gene matches: 2. This CDR3 contains 13 residues. Note on this clone: No antigen is known for it.

The PCR had 60 Vbeta and 13 Jbeta primers. Profiled with immunoSEQ multiplex PCR; TCRdb holds only in-frame clones, not every one. The sample includes 65,000 to 95,000 clones, around 80% of them seen just once. The sequence was collected from a male donor in good health and CMV-seropositive. The chain links TRBV30 to TRBJ1-3; 8 bases agree with TRBD1. Sample: PBMCs. CDR3 DNA: TGTGCCTGGAGTGGACAGGGGCTAAACACCATATATTTT. It encodes CAWSGQGLNTIYF.